This T cell receptor beta chain was documented in a study of T-cell reconstitution after alpha-beta-depleted transplantation in children (dated by TCRdb to 2016 to 2018). In the study overall: Using TCR repertoire profiling, the study followed T-cell immune reconstitution in a quantitative way in children after TCRalphabeta/CD19-depleted allogeneic hematopoietic cell transplantation.

Library generation was performed with PCR. Sequenced on an Illumina HiSeq 2500. TCR library preparation used molecular barcoding, with unique molecular identifiers applied to normalize quantification of the TCRbeta repertoire. TCRdb ran its own pipeline on the public reads, namely fastp trimming at Q25 and MiXCR clone calling, and kept in-frame beta chains. All rows with the same CDR3 protein become a single entry with the most common DNA and genes. The sample includes fewer than 550,000 distinct CDR3 sequences, with 9.5% to 12% observed a single time. The ten largest clones capture 13% to 15% of the sample. There are a few counts of this clonotype. No antigen is known for it. Base qualities are not provided; no much larger clone lies one nucleotide away. The treatment or condition label of this sample denotes: allogeneic hematopoietic cell transplantation with graft depleted of TCRalphabeta T cells and CD19 B cells. Transplant recipients were children who received TCRalphabeta/CD19-depleted allogeneic hematopoietic cell grafts.

Study-wide findings and limitations: The apparently early recovery of alphabetaT-cell counts about two months after transplant reportedly depended on only several hundred rapidly expanded clones that came from non-depleted graft cells. Over subsequent months, a decline in hyperexpanded clone frequencies was noted, and after one year, T-cell counts and TCRbeta diversity were mostly ascribed to newly produced T cells. In some patients, the high TCRbeta diversity seen at day 60 was put down to recipient T cells and intrathymic progenitors that had survived conditioning.

Taken from the germline V gene, the CDR1 and CDR2 loops are SGHDN and FVKESK. A distance of 18 bases separates the germline ends of V and J, which lose 5 bases and 5 bases respectively. Including cysteine and phenylalanine, the CDR3 has 15 amino acids. Only CDR3 DNA remains: 45 bases, in frame from the first base. The sequence is built from TRBV14 and TRBJ1-2; no D segment can be confidently identified. Material: PBMCs, mostly from graft donor cells, obtained 180 days after TCRalphabeta/CD19-depleted stem cell transplant. This TCR came from a female patient younger than 10 who had a stem cell transplant for aplastic anemia, so the T cells may come from the graft donor. The nucleotide sequence is given as TGTGCCAGCAGCGAAAGGGCCTCGGGGTTATATGGCTACACCTTC. This is translated as CASSERASGLYGYTF.